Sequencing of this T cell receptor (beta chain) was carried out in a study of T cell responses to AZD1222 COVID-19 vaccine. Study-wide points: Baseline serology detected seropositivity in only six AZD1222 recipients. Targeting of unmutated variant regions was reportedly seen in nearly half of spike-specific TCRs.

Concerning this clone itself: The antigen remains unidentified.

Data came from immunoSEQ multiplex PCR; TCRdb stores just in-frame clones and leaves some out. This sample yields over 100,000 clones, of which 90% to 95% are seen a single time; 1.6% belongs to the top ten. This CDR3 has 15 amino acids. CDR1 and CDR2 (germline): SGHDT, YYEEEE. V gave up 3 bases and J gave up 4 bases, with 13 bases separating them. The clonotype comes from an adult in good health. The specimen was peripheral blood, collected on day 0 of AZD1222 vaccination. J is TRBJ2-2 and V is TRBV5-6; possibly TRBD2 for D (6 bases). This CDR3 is CASSSWRGVTGELFF. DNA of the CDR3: TGTGCCAGCAGCTCGTGGAGGGGAGTCACCGGGGAGCTGTTTTTT.